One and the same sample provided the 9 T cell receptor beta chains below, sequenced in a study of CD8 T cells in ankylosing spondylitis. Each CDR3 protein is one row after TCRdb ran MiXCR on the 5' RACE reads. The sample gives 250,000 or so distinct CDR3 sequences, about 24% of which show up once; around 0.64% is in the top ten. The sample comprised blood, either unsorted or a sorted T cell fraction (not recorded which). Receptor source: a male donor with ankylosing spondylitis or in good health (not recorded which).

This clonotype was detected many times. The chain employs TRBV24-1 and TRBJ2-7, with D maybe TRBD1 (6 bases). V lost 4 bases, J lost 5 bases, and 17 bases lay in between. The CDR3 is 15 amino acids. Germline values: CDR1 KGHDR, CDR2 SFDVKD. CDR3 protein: CATSEPRDTGNEQYF. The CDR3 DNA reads TGTGCCACCAGTGAGCCCCGGGACACGGGGAACGAGCAGTACTTC.

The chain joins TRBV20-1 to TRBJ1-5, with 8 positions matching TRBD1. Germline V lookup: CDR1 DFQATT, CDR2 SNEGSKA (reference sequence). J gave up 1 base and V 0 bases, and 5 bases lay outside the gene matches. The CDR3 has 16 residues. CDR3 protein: CSAREGHRGSNQPQHF. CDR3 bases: TGCAGTGCTAGAGAAGGTCACAGGGGGAGCAATCAGCCCCAGCATTTT.

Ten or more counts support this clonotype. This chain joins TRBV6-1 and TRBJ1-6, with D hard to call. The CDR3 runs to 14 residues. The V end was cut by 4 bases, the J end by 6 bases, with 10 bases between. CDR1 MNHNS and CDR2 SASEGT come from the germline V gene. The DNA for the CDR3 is TGTGCCAGCAGTGGCCGGAGCTTTAATTCACCCCTCCACTTT. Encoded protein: CASSGRSFNSPLHF.

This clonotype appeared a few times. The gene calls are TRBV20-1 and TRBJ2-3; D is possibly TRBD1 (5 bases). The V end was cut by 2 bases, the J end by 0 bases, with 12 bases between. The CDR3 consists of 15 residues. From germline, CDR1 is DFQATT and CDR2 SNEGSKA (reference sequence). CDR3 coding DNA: TGCAGTGCTAGATCCCAGGGAACCAGCACAGATACGCAGTATTTT. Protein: CSARSQGTSTDTQYF.

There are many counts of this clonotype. CDR3: CSVEDQELWQYF. The DNA of the CDR3 is TGCAGCGTTGAAGACCAAGAGCTGTGGCAGTACTTC. The V and J genes are TRBV29-1 and TRBJ2-7; D not certain. Germline V gives CDR1 SQVTM, CDR2 ANQGSEA. V lost 0 bases to trimming and J lost 9 bases, with 12 bases between them. The CDR3 totals 12 residues.

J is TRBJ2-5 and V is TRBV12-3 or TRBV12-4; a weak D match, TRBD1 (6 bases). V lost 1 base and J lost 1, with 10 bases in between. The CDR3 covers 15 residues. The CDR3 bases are TGTGCCAGCAGTTTAGGGTCCAGGGGCCAAGAGACCCAGTACTTC. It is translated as CASSLGSRGQETQYF.

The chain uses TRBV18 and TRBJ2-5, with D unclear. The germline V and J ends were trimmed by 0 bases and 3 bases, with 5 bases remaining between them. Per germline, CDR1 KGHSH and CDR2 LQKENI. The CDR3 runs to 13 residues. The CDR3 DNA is TGTGCCAGCTCACCACCCAGCGAAGAGACCCAGTACTTC. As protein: CASSPPSEETQYF.

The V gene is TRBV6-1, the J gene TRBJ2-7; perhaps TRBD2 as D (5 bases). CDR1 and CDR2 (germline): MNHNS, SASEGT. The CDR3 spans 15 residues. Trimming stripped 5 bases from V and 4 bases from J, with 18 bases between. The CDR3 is CASSPEGRKLYEQYF. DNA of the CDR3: TGTGCCAGCAGTCCTGAGGGCCGAAAATTATACGAGCAGTACTTC.

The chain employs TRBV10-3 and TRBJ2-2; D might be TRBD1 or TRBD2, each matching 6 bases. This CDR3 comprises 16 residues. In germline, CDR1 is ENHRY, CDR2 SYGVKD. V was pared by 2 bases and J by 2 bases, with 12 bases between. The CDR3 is CAISELGGENTGELFF. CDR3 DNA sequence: TGTGCCATCAGTGAGCTGGGGGGCGAAAACACCGGGGAGCTGTTTTTT.